These 16 T cell receptor beta chains share one sample of origin, sequenced in a study of T-cell memory formation after mild COVID-19 (dated by TCRdb to about 2021). Libraries were made using 5' RACE. The run used an Illumina NovaSeq 6000. In TCRdb, the public reads were trimmed at Q25 with fastp and aligned with MiXCR, with productive beta chains retained. Entries are consolidated by CDR3 protein sequence, retaining the most common genes and DNA. The sample profile shows about 430,000 distinct CDR3 sequences; more than 15% of them were found once. About 22% of the sample is taken by the ten largest. Material for sequencing was PBMCs or a T cell subset sorted from them (not recorded which). The receptor set was obtained from a man aged 18 to 29 who had mild COVID-19 (a few samples of this study predate the infection). The sample titles of this study are shuffled in the database, so cell type and time point are left out; the donor was told from shared clones.

This chain connects TRBV4-3 to TRBJ2-7, with 9 bases lining up with TRBD1. This CDR3 has 15 residues. Germline V gene data show CDR1 as LGHNA and CDR2 as YSLEER. V shed 4 bases and J 2 bases; nucleotides not matched to a gene: 6. This CDR3 is CASSLGQGSTYEQYF. DNA of the CDR3: TGCGCCAGCAGCCTCGGACAGGGGAGTACCTACGAGCAGTACTTC.

J is TRBJ1-1 and V is TRBV7-8, with D perhaps matching TRBD1 (6 bases). Trimming cost V 6 bases and J 1 base, with 15 bases left between them. Germline V lookup: CDR1 SGHVS, CDR2 FQNEAQ. The CDR3 consists of 15 residues. In nucleotides, the CDR3 is TGTGCCAGCAGTCAATACAGGGTTGGGAACACTGAAGCTTTCTTT. The encoded protein is CASSQYRVGNTEAFF.

This clonotype was found a few times. J is TRBJ1-3 and V is TRBV25-1; TRBD1 might be the D (6 bases). Per the germline V gene, CDR1 is MGHDK and CDR2 is SYGVNS. Deletions cut 4 bases from V and 0 bases from J, with 13 bases between. The CDR3 sequence is 16 residues long. CDR3 residues: CASSGTTGFSGNTIYF. Written as DNA, the CDR3 is TGTGCCAGCAGTGGAACAACAGGGTTCTCTGGAAACACCATATATTTT.

The chain has TRBV4-3 and TRBJ2-2; D not resolved. The ends were cut back, 2 bases at V and 7 bases at J, with 8 bases in the middle. The V gene's germline CDR1 is LGHNA and CDR2 YSLEER. This CDR3 comprises 13 residues. CDR3 loop: CASSQLLGGELFF. CDR3 coding DNA: TGCGCCAGCAGCCAACTCCTGGGCGGGGAGCTGTTTTTT.

This clonotype was observed a handful of times. The V call is TRBV20-1, the J call TRBJ2-7; D could derive from TRBD1 or TRBD2 (6 bases each). The germline V gene encodes CDR1 DFQATT and CDR2 SNEGSKA (reference sequence). The V gene lost 3 bases and the J gene lost 4 bases, with 19 bases spanning the gap. This CDR3 has 15 residues. The CDR3 spells CSAREGGAITYEQYF. CDR3 DNA: TGCAGTGCTAGGGAGGGGGGCGCGATCACGTACGAGCAGTACTTC.

This clonotype has just a few counts. This sequence joins TRBV5-6 and TRBJ1-2; D ambiguous. Germline CDR1 SGHDT, CDR2 YYEEEE. The CDR3 extends over 12 amino acids. V was clipped by 4 bases and J by 8 bases, with 12 bases between them. CDR3: CASSAVGPGYTF. Written as DNA, the CDR3 is TGTGCCAGCAGCGCCGTAGGCCCGGGCTACACCTTC.

This clonotype has more than one count but fewer than ten. The chain joins TRBV5-1 to TRBJ2-3; 8 bases fit TRBD1. Germline CDR1 and CDR2: SGHRS and YFSETQ. The CDR3 sequence is 20 residues long. With V trimmed by 4 bases and J by 0 bases, 19 bases remained unmatched. CDR3 amino acids: CASSDYGTGVLVDSTDTQYF. The CDR3 DNA reads TGCGCCAGCAGCGACTACGGGACAGGCGTACTAGTAGATAGCACAGATACGCAGTATTTT.

This clonotype was observed a handful of times. As DNA, the CDR3 is TGTGCCAGCAGCTGGACAGATGCAGATACGCAGTATTTT. It encodes CASSWTDADTQYF. The chain joins TRBV7-3 to TRBJ2-3; D might be TRBD1 (6 bases). The V end was cut by 4 bases, the J end by 4 bases, with 9 bases between. The CDR3 length is 13 residues. Germline V lookup: CDR1 SGHTA, CDR2 FQGTGA. The full variable domain, completed using reference TRBV7-3 and TRBJ2-3, is GAGVSQTPSNKVTEKGKYVELRCDPISGHTALYWYRQSLGQGPEFLIYFQGTGAADDSGLPNDRFFAVRPEGSVSTLKIQRTERGDSAVYLCASSWTDADTQYFGPGTRLTVL.

Many counts were recorded for this clonotype. The chain uses TRBV7-2 and TRBJ2-3; no reliable D call. Germline values: CDR1 SGHTA, CDR2 FQGNSA. V dropped 4 bases and J dropped 2 bases, with 4 bases sitting between them. There are 12 residues in the CDR3. This CDR3 is CASSWFTDTQYF. The DNA of the CDR3 is TGTGCCAGCAGCTGGTTCACAGATACGCAGTATTTT.

This clonotype was detected a few times. The J gene is TRBJ1-5, the V gene TRBV9; D is possibly TRBD1 (5 bases). Germline CDR1 and CDR2: SGDLS and YYNGEE. V was clipped by 4 bases and J by 1 base, with 15 bases between them. The CDR3 loop spans 16 amino acids. The DNA for the CDR3 is TGTGCCAGCAGCCCAGCCGGGGAGGGGAGCAATCAGCCCCAGCATTTT. The encoded protein is CASSPAGEGSNQPQHF.

The J gene is TRBJ2-1, the V gene TRBV6-6, with D perhaps TRBD2 (7 bases). Trimming cost V 10 bases and J 7 bases, with 17 bases left between them. The CDR3 spans 13 residues. Germline CDR1 reads MNHNY; CDR2 reads SVGAGI (reference sequence). CDR3 in amino acids: CATKEGGLNEQFF. The CDR3 DNA sequence: TGTGCCACCAAGGAGGGGGGGCTAAATGAGCAGTTCTTC.

This clonotype appeared a few times. This chain connects TRBV7-9 to TRBJ2-5; 8 nucleotides line up with TRBD1. CDR1 and CDR2 from the germline V gene are SEHNR and FQNEAQ (reference sequence). After removal of 6 bases from V and 5 bases from J, the junction contained 14 bases not matched to a gene. The CDR3 extends over 16 amino acids. DNA for the CDR3: TGTGCCAGCAGAAACAACGATTGGACAGGGCGGGAGACCCAGTACTTC. This codes for CASRNNDWTGRETQYF.

The sample holds a few counts of this clonotype. This chain links TRBV6-5 with TRBJ1-2; D uncertain. Germline assignment: CDR1 MNHEY and CDR2 SVGAGI. The CDR3 is 13 amino acids. Deletions cut 7 bases from V and 5 bases from J, with 14 bases between. This chain's CDR3 is CASKPVDLYGYTF. CDR3 DNA: TGTGCCAGCAAGCCCGTTGATTTATATGGCTACACCTTC.

The chain joins TRBV7-2 to TRBJ1-6; 9 nucleotides line up with TRBD1. CDR1 and CDR2 (germline): SGHTA, FQGNSA. V gave up 5 bases and J gave up 7 bases; unmatched junction bases: 6. The CDR3 runs to 15 residues. CDR3 sequence: CASSLMTGGNSPLHF. CDR3 in DNA: TGTGCCAGCAGCCTAATGACAGGGGGGAATTCACCCCTCCACTTT.

V and J are TRBV2 and TRBJ1-6; 8 bases are shared with TRBD1. In germline, CDR1 is SNHLY, CDR2 FYNNEI. Trimming at V came to 6 bases and at J to 9 bases, leaving 7 bases not matched to a gene. CDR3 length: 14 residues. CDR3 in amino acids: CASSDRGNGSPLHF. The CDR3 DNA is TGTGCCAGCAGCGACAGGGGAAATGGTTCACCCCTCCACTTT.

This clonotype came up a few times. V gene TRBV12-3 or TRBV12-4 combines with J gene TRBJ2-7; D is undetermined. Trimming removed 3 bases at V and 2 bases at J, with 8 bases between. The CDR3 extends over 13 amino acids. The CDR3 coding sequence is TGTGCCAGCAGTTTTGGGAACGCCTACGAGCAGTACTTC. It translates to CASSFGNAYEQYF.